This T cell receptor beta chain was profiled in a study of CDR3 diversity in severe acne. This clonotype was recorded once. Germline is not matched at one junction end, which may reflect a read error. TCRdb processed the PCR reads anew with MiXCR; each CDR3 protein has one entry. The data hold around 100,000 distinct CDR3 sequences, with 51% observed a single time. The CDR3 covers 18 residues. Germline V lookup: CDR1 ENHRY, CDR2 SYGVKD. This TCR was sampled from a male donor with acne. Sequenced sample: blood. The J gene is TRBJ2-3, the V gene TRBV10-3; 14 nucleotides line up with TRBD2. The CDR3 loop reads CAISDPGLAGVGADTQYF. In DNA form, the CDR3 reads TGTGCCATCAGCGATCCGGGACTAGCGGGAGTCGGCGCAGACACGCAGTATTTT.